This T cell receptor beta chain was documented in a study of cytomegalovirus exposure and HLA in healthy donors. CDR3 size: 15 residues. Looked up from germline, CDR1 is SNHLY and CDR2 is FYNNEI. V gave up 7 bases and J gave up 0 bases, with 10 bases separating them. Primers for the PCR totalled 60 Vbeta and 13 Jbeta. Clones were sequenced by immunoSEQ multiplex PCR, and TCRdb holds only the in-frame ones, with some missing. Among around 130,000 clones listed, around 85% were seen once. Sequencing input: PBMCs. The source of this sequence is a man under 40 in good health and CMV-seronegative. This sequence joins TRBV2 and TRBJ2-6; a possible D gene is TRBD1 (6 bases). CDR3 loop: CASNPDSSGANVLTF. The CDR3 nucleotides are TGTGCCAGCAACCCGGACAGCTCTGGGGCCAACGTCCTGACTTTC.